The text below deals with one TCR beta chain. The data originate from a study of blood T cell repertoires in COVID-19. Original processing notes: Counts of nucleated cells, estimated from reference gene primer amplification, were obtained. TCRdb keeps only in-frame clones here, not all; method: immunoSEQ multiplex PCR. That table furnishes V, J and clone size, whereas the DNA furnished D and trimming. The sample lists 25,000 to 30,000 clones, approximately 88% occurring once. The sequence derives from a human donor in a cohort sampled during active COVID-19. Sequenced sample: peripheral blood.

The CDR3 DNA follows: TGTGCCAGCAGCTTACCCAGAGGGGGCTCCTACAATGAGCAGTTCTTC. It is translated as CASSLPRGGSYNEQFF. V gene TRBV5-4 combines with J gene TRBJ2-1; perhaps TRBD1 as D (6 bases). CDR1 and CDR2 from the germline V gene are SGHNT and YYREEE (reference sequence). V was trimmed by 2 bases and J by 0 bases, leaving 12 bases between them. The CDR3 has 16 amino acids. Full variable domain (missing parts from reference TRBV5-4 and TRBJ2-1): ETGVTQSPTHLIKTRGQQVTLRCSSQSGHNTVSWYQQALGQGPQFIFQYYREEENGRGNFPPRFSGLQFPNYSSELNVNALELDDSALYLCASSLPRGGSYNEQFFGPGTRLTVL.